The 9 T cell receptor beta chains in this list originate from one sample, sequenced in a study of blood T cell repertoires in COVID-19. Clones were read by immunoSEQ multiplex PCR, and TCRdb kept only the in-frame ones, dropping some. The sample holds about 160,000 clones; roughly 84% are singletons and the top ten take around 6.6%. Specimen: peripheral blood. All receptors come from a man aged 45-65 years with active or convalescent COVID-19.

In this sample, this clone turned up once. The V call is TRBV5-6, the J call TRBJ2-7, with a possible D match to TRBD2 (6 bases). The CDR3 is 15 residues long. Trimming pared 4 bases from V and 0 bases from J, leaving 14 bases between. Germline loops: CDR1 SGHDT, CDR2 YYEEEE. As DNA, the CDR3 is TGTGCCAGCAGCGAAGACATCGGGAGCTCCTACGAGCAGTACTTC. Its translation is CASSEDIGSSYEQYF. Variable domain in full (rest from reference TRBV5-6 and TRBJ2-7): DAGVTQSPTHLIKTRGQQVTLRCSPKSGHDTVSWYQQALGQGPQFIFQYYEEEERQRGNFPDRFSGHQFPNYSSELNVNALLLGDSALYLCASSEDIGSSYEQYFGPGTRLTVT.

This clone appeared a single time. At the DNA level, this CDR3 is encoded by other sequences in the same sample as well. The rearrangement links TRBV28 to TRBJ1-6; 8 bases are a match to TRBD1. This CDR3 comprises 15 residues. Trimming removed 5 bases from V and 7 bases from J; junction bases left unmatched: 7. The germline V gene encodes CDR1 MDHEN and CDR2 SYDVKM. DNA of the CDR3: TGTGCCAGCAGTCCCCCAGGACAGGGCAATTCACCCCTCCACTTT. Translation: CASSPPGQGNSPLHF.

V usage is TRBV9 and J usage is TRBJ2-7; 8 nucleotides agree with TRBD2. The CDR3 is made up of 15 amino acids. In germline, CDR1 is SGDLS, CDR2 YYNGEE. V trimming: 0 bases; J trimming: 3 bases; junction bases outside the gene matches: 5. CDR3 sequence reads: CASSVGGLGGYEQYF. CDR3 DNA sequence: TGTGCCAGCAGCGTAGGGGGACTAGGTGGCTACGAGCAGTACTTC.

V gene TRBV10-3 combines with J gene TRBJ1-6, with 10 bases lining up with TRBD1. The CDR3 runs to 15 residues. Germline V CDR1 and CDR2: ENHRY, SYGVKD. The ends lost 6 bases at V and 5 bases at J; junction bases unmatched: 4. CDR3 sequence (DNA): TGTGCCATCAGAGGGGGACAGGGGAATAATTCACCCCTCCACTTT. Its protein is CAIRGGQGNNSPLHF.

The gene calls are TRBV5-5 and TRBJ2-7; TRBD1 matches 11 bases. Germline CDR1 and CDR2: SGHKS and YYEKEE (reference sequence). There are 16 residues in the CDR3. V dropped 4 bases and J dropped 3; count of bases not matched to a gene: 9. CDR3 residues: CASSINSGTGGYEQYF. In DNA, the CDR3 is TGTGCCAGCAGCATAAATTCCGGGACAGGGGGCTACGAGCAGTACTTC.

This clone showed up just once. This rearrangement joins TRBV6-5 to TRBJ2-2; D is perhaps TRBD2 (6 bases). CDR3 size: 16 residues. The ends were cut back, 3 bases at V and 5 bases at J, with 16 bases in the middle. Germline CDR1 is MNHEY and CDR2 is SVGAGI. CDR3 sequence reads: CASSYNSPGVTGELFF. CDR3 coding DNA: TGTGCCAGCAGTTATAATAGCCCGGGAGTTACCGGGGAGCTGTTTTTT.

The sample holds one count of this clone. This chain links TRBV5-1 with TRBJ2-1; 13 bases are shared with TRBD2. CDR3 length: 16 amino acids. The trim removed 5 bases at V and 6 bases at J, leaving 8 bases unmatched. Germline CDR1 and CDR2: SGHRS and YFSETQ. The CDR3 protein is CASRRVTSGRSNEQFF. The DNA of the CDR3 is TGCGCCAGCAGGCGAGTGACTAGCGGGAGGAGCAATGAGCAGTTCTTC.

The V gene is TRBV15, the J gene TRBJ2-5, with D possibly TRBD2 on 5 matching bases. CDR1 is LNHNV and CDR2 is YYDKDF in the germline V gene (reference sequence). The CDR3 is made up of 12 amino acids. Trimming shortened V by 1 base and J by 5 bases, and 5 bases separated the two germline ends. The CDR3 DNA reads as TGTGCCACCAGCAGAGGGAGGGAGACCCAGTACTTC. It codes for CATSRGRETQYF.

This chain links TRBV6-5 with TRBJ1-1, with D possibly being TRBD1 (6 bases). The CDR3 contains 14 residues. V was trimmed by 7 bases and J by 5 bases, leaving 17 bases between them. The germline CDR1 and CDR2 sequences are MNHEY and SVGAGI. The CDR3 nucleotides read TGTGCCAGCAACCCCGGGACAAGAAGGACTGAAGCTTTCTTT. This sequence encodes CASNPGTRRTEAFF.